The rows below give T cell receptor beta chains drawn from one sample of a study of control samples from healthy donors and cancer patients. Sequenced by immunoSEQ multiplex PCR; TCRdb stores in-frame clones only, minus some. The sample yields about 130,000 clones, approximately 95% seen once. The sequenced sample consisted of blood. The receptors derive from a man aged 30-40 years in good health. Both conserved end residues are trimmed from each CDR3. Fields, in order: V gene, clone size, CDR3 protein. Clone size is given for some rows only: seen once, a few or many times, or a class if the clone is expanded.

v_call: TRBV28
clone_size: .
cdr3_aa: ASSGTSFVYEQY

v_call: TRBV2
clone_size: .
cdr3_aa: ASHGRRSNQPQH

v_call: TRBV5-1
clone_size: .
cdr3_aa: ASSTENTGELF

v_call: TRBV5-1
clone_size: .
cdr3_aa: ASSPRTGGAEAF

v_call: TRBV5-6
clone_size: .
cdr3_aa: ASSLGSYNEQF

v_call: TRBV29-1
clone_size: once
cdr3_aa: SVDGSRTDTQY

v_call: TRBV3-1/TRBV3-2
clone_size: .
cdr3_aa: ASSPSGRGDYEQY

v_call: TRBV19
clone_size: .
cdr3_aa: ASSTPFATNEKLF

v_call: TRBV28
clone_size: .
cdr3_aa: ASSLLIHSGNTIY

v_call: TRBV30
clone_size: .
cdr3_aa: AWSLGQGRQPQH

v_call: TRBV7-8
clone_size: once
cdr3_aa: ASSPKPGGQGDSNQPQH

v_call: TRBV30
clone_size: .
cdr3_aa: ACTRGQDNSPLH

v_call: TRBV4-1
clone_size: .
cdr3_aa: ASSQVFGGFVNTEAF

v_call: TRBV6-5
clone_size: .
cdr3_aa: ASSTARGRGEQY

v_call: TRBV9
clone_size: .
cdr3_aa: ASSVGQGADTEAF

v_call: TRBV5-1
clone_size: .
cdr3_aa: ASSLSRQGRGGYT

v_call: TRBV7-9
clone_size: .
cdr3_aa: ASSPRLAGVNEQF

v_call: TRBV11-3
clone_size: once
cdr3_aa: ASSFQGPSYEQY

v_call: TRBV12-3/TRBV12-4
clone_size: .
cdr3_aa: ASSSGGRTEAF

v_call: TRBV4-1
clone_size: .
cdr3_aa: ASSQRWTGTGAEKLF

v_call: TRBV9
clone_size: .
cdr3_aa: ASSGGLQETQY

v_call: TRBV10-2
clone_size: .
cdr3_aa: ATAGKLAGDSETQY

v_call: TRBV6-6
clone_size: .
cdr3_aa: ASSPQIGYT

v_call: TRBV7-8
clone_size: few
cdr3_aa: ASSLGDRGSNQPQH

v_call: TRBV10-3
clone_size: .
cdr3_aa: ATSQELKSEAF

v_call: TRBV28
clone_size: .
cdr3_aa: ASIGWGKEEKLF

v_call: TRBV7-9
clone_size: .
cdr3_aa: ASSLGGGNQPQH

v_call: TRBV14
clone_size: .
cdr3_aa: ASSQNTGGQETQY

v_call: TRBV5-1
clone_size: .
cdr3_aa: ASSSNGNTIY

v_call: TRBV28
clone_size: .
cdr3_aa: ASRERQGPSYEQY

v_call: TRBV6-1
clone_size: .
cdr3_aa: ASSERSGEHSPLH

v_call: TRBV18
clone_size: once
cdr3_aa: ASSPPGGLPTNEKLF

v_call: TRBV7-2
clone_size: .
cdr3_aa: ASSLRAGDGYT

v_call: TRBV5-1
clone_size: .
cdr3_aa: ASSLGRGSSYNEQF

v_call: TRBV12-3/TRBV12-4
clone_size: .
cdr3_aa: ASSLKGNTEAF